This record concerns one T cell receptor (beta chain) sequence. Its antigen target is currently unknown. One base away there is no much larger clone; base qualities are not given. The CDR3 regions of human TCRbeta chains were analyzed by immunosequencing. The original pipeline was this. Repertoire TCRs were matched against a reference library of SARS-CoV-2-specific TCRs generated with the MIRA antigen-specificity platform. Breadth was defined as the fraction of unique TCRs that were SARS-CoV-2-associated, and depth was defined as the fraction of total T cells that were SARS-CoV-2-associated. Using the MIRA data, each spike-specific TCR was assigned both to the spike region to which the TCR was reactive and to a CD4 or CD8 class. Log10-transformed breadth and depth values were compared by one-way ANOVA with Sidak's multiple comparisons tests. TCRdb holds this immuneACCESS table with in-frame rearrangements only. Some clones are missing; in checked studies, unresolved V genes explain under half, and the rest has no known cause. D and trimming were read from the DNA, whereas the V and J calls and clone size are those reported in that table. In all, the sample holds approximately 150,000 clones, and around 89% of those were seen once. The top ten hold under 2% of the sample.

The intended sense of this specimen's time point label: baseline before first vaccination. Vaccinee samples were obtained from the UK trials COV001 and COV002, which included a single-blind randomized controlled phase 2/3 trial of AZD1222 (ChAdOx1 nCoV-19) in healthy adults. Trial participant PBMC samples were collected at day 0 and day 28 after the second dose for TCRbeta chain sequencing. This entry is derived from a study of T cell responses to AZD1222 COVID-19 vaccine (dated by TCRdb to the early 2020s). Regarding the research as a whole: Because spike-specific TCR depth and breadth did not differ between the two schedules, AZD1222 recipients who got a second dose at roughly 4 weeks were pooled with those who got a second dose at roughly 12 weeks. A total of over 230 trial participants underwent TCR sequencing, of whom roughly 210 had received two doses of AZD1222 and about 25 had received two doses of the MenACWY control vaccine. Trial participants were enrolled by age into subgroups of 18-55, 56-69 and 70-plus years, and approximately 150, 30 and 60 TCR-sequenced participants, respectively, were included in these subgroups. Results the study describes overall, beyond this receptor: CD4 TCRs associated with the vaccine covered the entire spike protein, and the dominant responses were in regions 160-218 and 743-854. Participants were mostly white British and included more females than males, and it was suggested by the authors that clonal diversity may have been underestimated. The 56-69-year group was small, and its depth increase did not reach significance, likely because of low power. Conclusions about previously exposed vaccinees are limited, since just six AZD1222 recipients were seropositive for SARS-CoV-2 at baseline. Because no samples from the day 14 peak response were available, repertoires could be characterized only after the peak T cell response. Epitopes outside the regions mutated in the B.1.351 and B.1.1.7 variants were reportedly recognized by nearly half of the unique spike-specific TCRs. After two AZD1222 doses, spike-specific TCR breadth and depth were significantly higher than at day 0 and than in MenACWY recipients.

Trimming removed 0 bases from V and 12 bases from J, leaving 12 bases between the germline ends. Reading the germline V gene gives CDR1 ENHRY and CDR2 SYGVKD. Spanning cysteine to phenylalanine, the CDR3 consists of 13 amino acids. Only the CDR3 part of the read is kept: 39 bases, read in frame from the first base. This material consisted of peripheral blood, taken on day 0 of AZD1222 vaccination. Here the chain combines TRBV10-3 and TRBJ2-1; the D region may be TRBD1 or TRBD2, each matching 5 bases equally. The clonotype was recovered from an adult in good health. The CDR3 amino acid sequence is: CAISESGDRWQFF. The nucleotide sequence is TGTGCCATCAGTGAGTCGGGGGACCGGTGGCAGTTCTTC.